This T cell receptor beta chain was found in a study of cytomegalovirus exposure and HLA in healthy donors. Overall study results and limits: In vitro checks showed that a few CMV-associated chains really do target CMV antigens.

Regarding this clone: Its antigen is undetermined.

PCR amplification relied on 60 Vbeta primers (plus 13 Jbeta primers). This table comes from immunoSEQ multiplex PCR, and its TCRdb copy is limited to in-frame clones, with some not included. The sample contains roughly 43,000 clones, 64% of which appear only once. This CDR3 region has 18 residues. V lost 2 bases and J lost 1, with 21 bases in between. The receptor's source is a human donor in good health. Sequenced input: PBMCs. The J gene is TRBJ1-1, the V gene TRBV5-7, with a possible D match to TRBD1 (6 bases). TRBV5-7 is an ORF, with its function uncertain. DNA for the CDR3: TGTGCCAGCAGCTTTGTAGTACCTCGACAGGCCGCGAACACTGAAGCTTTCTTT. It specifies CASSFVVPRQAANTEAFF.